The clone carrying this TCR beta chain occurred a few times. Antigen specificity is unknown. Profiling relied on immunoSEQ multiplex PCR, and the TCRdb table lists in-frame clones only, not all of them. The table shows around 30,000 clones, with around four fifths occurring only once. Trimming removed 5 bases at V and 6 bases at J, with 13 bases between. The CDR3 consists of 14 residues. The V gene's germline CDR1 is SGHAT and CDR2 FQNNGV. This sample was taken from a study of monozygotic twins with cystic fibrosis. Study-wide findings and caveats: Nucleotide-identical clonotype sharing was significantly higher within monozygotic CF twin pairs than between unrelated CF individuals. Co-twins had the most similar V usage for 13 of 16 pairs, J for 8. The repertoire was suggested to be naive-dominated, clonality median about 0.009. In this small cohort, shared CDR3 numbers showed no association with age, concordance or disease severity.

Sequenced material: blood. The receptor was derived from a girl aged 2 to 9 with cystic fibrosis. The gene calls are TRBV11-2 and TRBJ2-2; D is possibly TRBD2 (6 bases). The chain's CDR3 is CASSPMTSSGELFF. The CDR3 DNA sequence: TGTGCCAGCAGCCCAATGACTAGTTCCGGGGAGCTGTTTTTT.